One TCR beta chain is described in this entry. The data originate from a study of technical replicates of blood from a handful of donors. There are 12 residues in the CDR3. Trimming at V came to 9 bases and at J to 2 bases, leaving 3 bases not matched to a gene. Germline-derived CDR1 and CDR2 are MNHEY and SVGAGI. The protocol was immunoSEQ multiplex PCR, while the TCRdb copy is restricted to in-frame clones and leaves out a portion. The repertoire includes under 100,000 clones, 85% to 95% of them detected once, and roughly 0.33% sits in the top ten. This sequence joins TRBV6-5 and TRBJ2-5, with 7 bases identical to TRBD1. Sequenced input: T cells isolated from PBMCs. The receptor's source is a human donor in good health. CDR3 residues: CASSRGQETQYF. The CDR3 coding sequence is TGTGCCAGTAGCAGGGGGCAAGAGACCCAGTACTTC.